This T cell receptor beta chain was observed in a study of shared clonotypes between healthy human individuals. CD45RO-negative, CCR7-selected cells formed the naive CD8 fraction, which excluded terminally differentiated effector memory CD45RA+ cells. Authors' processing steps: Junction-only sequences without quality scores were provided by ImmunoSEQ, so filtering was different. Sequencing was performed with immunoSEQ multiplex PCR; in TCRdb, only in-frame clones are kept and a portion is missing. The DNA gave D and trimming, while V, J and clone size come from that table. Of about 2.1 million clones listed, 93% are singletons. Study results and caveats: Few donors restricted represented genetic and exposure-history diversity. Rarefaction showed sorted-subset sequencing was incomplete despite large depth.

The V end lost 5 bases, the J end lost 4 bases, and 12 bases lay between the germline ends. The germline gives CDR1 SGHAT, CDR2 FQNNGV. The CDR3 is 13 residues long. Concerning this clone: Antigen unknown.

This chain links TRBV11-2 with TRBJ2-7; no definite D call. This receptor was obtained from a man between 18 and 29 years old in good health. Some clones in this sample may be carry-over from other donors' samples. Input material: naive CD8+ T cells from PBMCs. Here the CDR3 DNA reads TGTGCCAGCAGCCCCATAACCGTATACGAGCAGTACTTC. Its translation: CASSPITVYEQYF.